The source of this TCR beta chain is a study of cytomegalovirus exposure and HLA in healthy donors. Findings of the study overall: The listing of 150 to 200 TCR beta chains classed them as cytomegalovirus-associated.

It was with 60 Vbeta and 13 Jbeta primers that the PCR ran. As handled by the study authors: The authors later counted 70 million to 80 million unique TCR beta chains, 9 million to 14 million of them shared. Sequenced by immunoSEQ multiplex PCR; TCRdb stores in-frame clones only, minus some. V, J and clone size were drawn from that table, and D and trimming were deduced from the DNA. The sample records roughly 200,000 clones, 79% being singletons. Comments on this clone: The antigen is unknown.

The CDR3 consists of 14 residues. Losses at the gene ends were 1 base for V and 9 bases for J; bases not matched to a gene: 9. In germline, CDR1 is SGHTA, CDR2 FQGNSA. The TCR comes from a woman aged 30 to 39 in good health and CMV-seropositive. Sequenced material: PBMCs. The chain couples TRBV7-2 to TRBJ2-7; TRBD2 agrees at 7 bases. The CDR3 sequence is CASSLGASGQGQYF. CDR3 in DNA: TGTGCCAGCAGCTTAGGGGCTAGCGGTCAAGGGCAGTACTTC. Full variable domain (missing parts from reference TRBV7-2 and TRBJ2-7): GAGVSQSPSNKVTEKGKDVELRCDPISGHTALYWYRQSLGQGLEFLIYFQGNSAPDKSGLPSDRFSAERTGGSVSTLTIQRTQQEDSAVYLCASSLGASGQGQYFGPGTRLTVT.